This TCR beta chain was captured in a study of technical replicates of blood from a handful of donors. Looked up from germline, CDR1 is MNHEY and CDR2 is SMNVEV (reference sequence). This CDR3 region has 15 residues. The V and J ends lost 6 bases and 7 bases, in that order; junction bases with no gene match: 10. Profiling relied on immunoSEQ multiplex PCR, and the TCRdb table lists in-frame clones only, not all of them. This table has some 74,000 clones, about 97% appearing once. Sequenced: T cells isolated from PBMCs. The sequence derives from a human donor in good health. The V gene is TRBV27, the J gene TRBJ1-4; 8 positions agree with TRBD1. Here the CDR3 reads CASRPLDRGREKLFF. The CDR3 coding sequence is TGTGCCAGCAGGCCCTTAGACAGGGGACGTGAAAAACTGTTTTTT.